Reported below is one T cell receptor (beta chain). No antigen is known for it. This sample is drawn from a study of cytomegalovirus exposure and HLA in healthy donors. Germline assignment: CDR1 MDHEN and CDR2 SYDVKM. V was shortened by 5 bases and J by 4 bases, with 15 bases between the two germline ends. The CDR3 loop spans 15 amino acids. Notes on the study in general: Links to common viral pathogens appeared, in a later analysis, for several of the most significant clusters.

Both 60 Vbeta primers and 13 Jbeta primers went into the PCR. Assay used: immunoSEQ multiplex PCR; TCRdb lists only in-frame clones, some missing. The sample consists of roughly 130,000 clones, roughly 70% of them appearing once. Input material: PBMCs. The chain is built from TRBV28 and TRBJ1-5; maybe TRBD1 (5 bases). The sequence came from a middle-aged man in good health and CMV-seropositive. CDR3 in amino acids: CASSPPWGENQPQHF. The DNA for the CDR3 is TGTGCCAGCAGTCCACCCTGGGGGGAAAATCAGCCCCAGCATTTT.